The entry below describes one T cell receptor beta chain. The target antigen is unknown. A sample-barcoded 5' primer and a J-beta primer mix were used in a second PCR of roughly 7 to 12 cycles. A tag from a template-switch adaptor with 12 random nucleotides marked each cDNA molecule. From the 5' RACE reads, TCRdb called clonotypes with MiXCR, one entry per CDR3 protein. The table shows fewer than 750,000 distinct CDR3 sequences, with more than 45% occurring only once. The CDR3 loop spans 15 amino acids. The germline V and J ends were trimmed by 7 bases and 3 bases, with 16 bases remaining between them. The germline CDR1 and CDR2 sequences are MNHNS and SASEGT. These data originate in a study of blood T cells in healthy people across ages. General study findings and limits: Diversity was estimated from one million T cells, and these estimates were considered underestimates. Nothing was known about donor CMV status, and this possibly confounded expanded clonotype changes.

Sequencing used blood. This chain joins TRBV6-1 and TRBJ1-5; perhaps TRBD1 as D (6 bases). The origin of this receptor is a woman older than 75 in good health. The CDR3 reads CASTRIGGNNQPQHF. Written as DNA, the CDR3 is TGTGCCAGCACCCGAATAGGGGGAAACAATCAGCCCCAGCATTTT.